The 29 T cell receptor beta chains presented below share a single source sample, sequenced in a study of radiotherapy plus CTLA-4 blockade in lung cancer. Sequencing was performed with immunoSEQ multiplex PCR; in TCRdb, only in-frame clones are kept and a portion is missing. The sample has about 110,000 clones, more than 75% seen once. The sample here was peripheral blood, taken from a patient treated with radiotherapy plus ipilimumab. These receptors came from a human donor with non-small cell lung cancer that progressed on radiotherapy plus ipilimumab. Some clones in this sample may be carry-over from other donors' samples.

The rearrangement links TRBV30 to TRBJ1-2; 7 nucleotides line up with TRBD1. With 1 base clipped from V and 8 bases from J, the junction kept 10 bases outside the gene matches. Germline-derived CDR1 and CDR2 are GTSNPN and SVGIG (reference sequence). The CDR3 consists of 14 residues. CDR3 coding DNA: TGTGCCTGGAGTGCCGCCCCCACAGGGGACGGCTACACCTTC. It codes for CAWSAAPTGDGYTF. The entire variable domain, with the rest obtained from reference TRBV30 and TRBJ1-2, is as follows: SQTIHQWPATLVQPVGSPLSLECTVEGTSNPNLYWYRQAAGRGLQLLFYSVGIGQISSEVPQNLSASRPQDRQFILSSKKLLLSDSGFYLCAWSAAPTGDGYTFGSGTRLTVV.

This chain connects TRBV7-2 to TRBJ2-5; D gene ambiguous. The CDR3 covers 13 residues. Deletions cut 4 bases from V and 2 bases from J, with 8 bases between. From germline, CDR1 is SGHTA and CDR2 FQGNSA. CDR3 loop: CASSSNIQETQYF. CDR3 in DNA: TGTGCCAGCAGCTCGAATATTCAAGAGACCCAGTACTTC.

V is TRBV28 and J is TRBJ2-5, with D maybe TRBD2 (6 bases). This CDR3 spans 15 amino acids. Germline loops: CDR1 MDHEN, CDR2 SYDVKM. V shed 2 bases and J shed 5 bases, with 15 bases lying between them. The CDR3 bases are TGTGCCAGCAGTTTAGGCCGGGGACTGGGGGAGACCCAGTACTTC. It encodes CASSLGRGLGETQYF.

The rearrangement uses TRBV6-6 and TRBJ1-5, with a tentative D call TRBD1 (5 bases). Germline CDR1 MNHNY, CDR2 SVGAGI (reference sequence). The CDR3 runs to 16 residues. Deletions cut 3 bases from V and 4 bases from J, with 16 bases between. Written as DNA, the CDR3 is TGTGCCAGCAGTTATAGAGAGGGGTCGTGGAATCAGCCCCAGCATTTT. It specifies CASSYREGSWNQPQHF.

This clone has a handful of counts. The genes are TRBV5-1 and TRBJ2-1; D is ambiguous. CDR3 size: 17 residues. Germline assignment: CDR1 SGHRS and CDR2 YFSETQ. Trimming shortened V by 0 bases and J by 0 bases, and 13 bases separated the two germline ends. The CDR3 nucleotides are TGCGCCAGCAGCTTGGAGGTCTTGGCAGCCTCCTACAATGAGCAGTTCTTC. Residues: CASSLEVLAASYNEQFF.

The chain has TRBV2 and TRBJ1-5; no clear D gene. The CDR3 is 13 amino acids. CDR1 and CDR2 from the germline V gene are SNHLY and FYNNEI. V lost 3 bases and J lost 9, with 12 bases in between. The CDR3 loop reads CASSDGRDLPQHF. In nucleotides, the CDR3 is TGTGCCAGCAGTGACGGCAGAGATCTGCCCCAGCATTTT.

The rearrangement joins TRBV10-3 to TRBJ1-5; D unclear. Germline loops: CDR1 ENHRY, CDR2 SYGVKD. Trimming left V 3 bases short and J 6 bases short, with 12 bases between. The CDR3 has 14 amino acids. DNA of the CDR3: TGTGCCATCAGTGATAGCAGGAGCGGTCAGCCCCAGCATTTT. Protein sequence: CAISDSRSGQPQHF.

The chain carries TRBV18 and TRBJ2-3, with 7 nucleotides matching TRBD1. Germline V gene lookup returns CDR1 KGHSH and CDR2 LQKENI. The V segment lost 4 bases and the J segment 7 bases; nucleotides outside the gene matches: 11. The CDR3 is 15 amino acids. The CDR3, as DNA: TGTGCCAGCTCACTTGGACAGGCCTCCCTTAATACGCAGTATTTT. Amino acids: CASSLGQASLNTQYF.

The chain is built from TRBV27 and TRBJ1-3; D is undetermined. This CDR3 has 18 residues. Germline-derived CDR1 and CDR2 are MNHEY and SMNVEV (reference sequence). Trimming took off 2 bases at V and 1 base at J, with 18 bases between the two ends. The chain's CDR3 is CASSLRYGGDTSGNTIYF. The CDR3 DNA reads TGTGCCAGCAGTTTACGTTATGGTGGGGATACGTCTGGAAACACCATATATTTT.

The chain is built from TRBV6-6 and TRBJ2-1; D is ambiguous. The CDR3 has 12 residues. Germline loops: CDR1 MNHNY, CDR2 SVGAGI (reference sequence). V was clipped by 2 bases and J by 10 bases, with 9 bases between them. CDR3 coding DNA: TGTGCCAGCAGTTACGGCCTTGACGAGCAGTTCTTC. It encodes CASSYGLDEQFF.

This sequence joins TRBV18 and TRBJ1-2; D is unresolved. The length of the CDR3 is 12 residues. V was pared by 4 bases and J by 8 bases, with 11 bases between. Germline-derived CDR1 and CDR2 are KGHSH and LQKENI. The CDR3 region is CASSLATRGYTF. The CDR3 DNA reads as TGTGCCAGCTCACTCGCTACTAGAGGCTACACCTTC. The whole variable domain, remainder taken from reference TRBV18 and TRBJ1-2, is NAGVMQNPRHLVRRRGQEARLRCSPMKGHSHVYWYRQLPEEGLKFMVYLQKENIIDESGMPKERFSAEFPKEGPSILRIQQVVRGDSAAYFCASSLATRGYTFGSGTRLTVV.

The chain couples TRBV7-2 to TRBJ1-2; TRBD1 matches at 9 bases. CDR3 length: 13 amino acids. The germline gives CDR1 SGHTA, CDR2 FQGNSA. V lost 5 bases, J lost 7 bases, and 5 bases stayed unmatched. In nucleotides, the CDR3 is TGTGCCAGCAGCAGGACAGGGGAACTTGGCTACACCTTC. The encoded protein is CASSRTGELGYTF.

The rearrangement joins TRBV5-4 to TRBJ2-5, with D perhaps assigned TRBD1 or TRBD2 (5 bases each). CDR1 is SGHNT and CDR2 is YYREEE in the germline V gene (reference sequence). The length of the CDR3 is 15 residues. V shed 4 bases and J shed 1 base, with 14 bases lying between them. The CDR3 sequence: CASSPPLGPQETQYF. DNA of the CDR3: TGTGCCAGCAGCCCACCCTTGGGACCCCAAGAGACCCAGTACTTC.

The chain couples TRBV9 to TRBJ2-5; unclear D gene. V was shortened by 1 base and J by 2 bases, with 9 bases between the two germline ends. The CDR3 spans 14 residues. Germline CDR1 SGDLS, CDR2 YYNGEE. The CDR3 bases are TGTGCCAGCAGCGTAAGTTTCGGGCAAGAGACCCAGTACTTC. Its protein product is CASSVSFGQETQYF.

CDR3 nucleotide sequence: TGTGCCAGCAGTTACTCACACAGGCAGCCCCAGCATTTT. Amino acid sequence: CASSYSHRQPQHF. The chain is built from TRBV6-5 and TRBJ1-5; tentatively, D is TRBD1 (5 bases). Trimming took 0 bases from V and 7 from J, leaving 7 bases between them. Germline V gene data show CDR1 as MNHEY and CDR2 as SVGAGI. CDR3 length equals 13 residues.

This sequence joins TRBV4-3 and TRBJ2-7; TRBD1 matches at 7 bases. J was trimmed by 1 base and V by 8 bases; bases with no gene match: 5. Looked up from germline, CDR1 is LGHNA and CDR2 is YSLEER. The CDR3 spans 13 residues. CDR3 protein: CASARDSSYEQYF. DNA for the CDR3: TGCGCCAGCGCCCGGGACAGTTCCTACGAGCAGTACTTC.

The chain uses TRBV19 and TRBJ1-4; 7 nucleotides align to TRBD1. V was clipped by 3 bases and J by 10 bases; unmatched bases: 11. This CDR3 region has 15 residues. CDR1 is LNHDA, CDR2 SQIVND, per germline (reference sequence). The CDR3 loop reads CASSMGQSGVGKLFF. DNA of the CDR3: TGTGCCAGTAGTATGGGACAGTCCGGTGTGGGAAAACTGTTTTTT.

The CDR3 region has the DNA TGTGCCAGCAGTGAATTGATGACGGACACTGAAGCTTTCTTT. Protein sequence: CASSELMTDTEAFF. The V gene is TRBV6-1, the J gene TRBJ1-1; no definite D call. V lost 2 bases, J lost 3 bases, and 10 bases lay in between. Germline CDR1 MNHNS, CDR2 SASEGT. CDR3 length: 14 residues.

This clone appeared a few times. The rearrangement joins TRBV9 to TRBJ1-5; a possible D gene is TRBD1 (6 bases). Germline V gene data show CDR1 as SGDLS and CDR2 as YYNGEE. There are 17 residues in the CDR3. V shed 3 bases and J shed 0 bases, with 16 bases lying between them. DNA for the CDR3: TGTGCCAGCAGCGAGGGGGGTGAGGTGAATAGCAATCAGCCCCAGCATTTT. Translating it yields CASSEGGEVNSNQPQHF.

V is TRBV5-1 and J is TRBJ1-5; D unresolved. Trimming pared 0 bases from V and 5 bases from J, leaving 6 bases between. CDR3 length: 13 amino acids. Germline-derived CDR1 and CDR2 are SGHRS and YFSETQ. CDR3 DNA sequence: TGCGCCAGCAGCTTGGATTTTGATCAGCCCCAGCATTTT. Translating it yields CASSLDFDQPQHF.

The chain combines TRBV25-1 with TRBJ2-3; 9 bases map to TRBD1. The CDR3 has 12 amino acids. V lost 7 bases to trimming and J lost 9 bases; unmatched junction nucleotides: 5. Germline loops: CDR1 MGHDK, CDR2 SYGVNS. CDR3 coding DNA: TGTGCCAGCACCATAGGGACAGGGACGCAGTATTTT. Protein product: CASTIGTGTQYF.

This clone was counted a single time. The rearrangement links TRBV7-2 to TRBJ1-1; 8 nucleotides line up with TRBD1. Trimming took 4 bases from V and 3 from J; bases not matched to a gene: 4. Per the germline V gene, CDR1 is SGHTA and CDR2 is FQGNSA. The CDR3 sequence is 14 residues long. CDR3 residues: CASSWGQDDTEAFF. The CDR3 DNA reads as TGTGCCAGCAGCTGGGGACAGGACGACACTGAAGCTTTCTTT.

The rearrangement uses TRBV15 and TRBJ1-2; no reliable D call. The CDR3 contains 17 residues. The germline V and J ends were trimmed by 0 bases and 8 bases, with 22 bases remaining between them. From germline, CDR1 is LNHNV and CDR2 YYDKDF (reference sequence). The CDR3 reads CATSRDYGSRTVKGYTF. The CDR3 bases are TGTGCCACCAGCAGAGACTACGGGTCTAGAACTGTTAAGGGCTACACCTTC.

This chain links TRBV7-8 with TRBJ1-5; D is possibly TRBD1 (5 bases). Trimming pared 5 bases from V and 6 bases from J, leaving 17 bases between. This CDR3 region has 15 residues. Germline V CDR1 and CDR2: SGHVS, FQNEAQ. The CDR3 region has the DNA TGTGCCAGCAGCCCCGTCCAGGGTAATGGTCAGCCCCAGCATTTT. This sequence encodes CASSPVQGNGQPQHF.

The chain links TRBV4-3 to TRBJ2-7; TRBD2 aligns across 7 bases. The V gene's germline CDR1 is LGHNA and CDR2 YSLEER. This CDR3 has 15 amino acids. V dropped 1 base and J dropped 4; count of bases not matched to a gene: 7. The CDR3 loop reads CASSQGSGGRYEQYF. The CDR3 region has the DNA TGCGCCAGCAGCCAAGGGTCCGGGGGGAGGTACGAGCAGTACTTC.

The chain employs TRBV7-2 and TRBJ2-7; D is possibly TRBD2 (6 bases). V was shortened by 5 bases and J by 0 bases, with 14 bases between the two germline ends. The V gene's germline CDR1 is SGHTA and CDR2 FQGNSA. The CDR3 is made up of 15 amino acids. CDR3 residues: CASSPGAGRSYEQYF. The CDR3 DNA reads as TGTGCCAGCAGCCCCGGGGCGGGACGCTCCTACGAGCAGTACTTC.

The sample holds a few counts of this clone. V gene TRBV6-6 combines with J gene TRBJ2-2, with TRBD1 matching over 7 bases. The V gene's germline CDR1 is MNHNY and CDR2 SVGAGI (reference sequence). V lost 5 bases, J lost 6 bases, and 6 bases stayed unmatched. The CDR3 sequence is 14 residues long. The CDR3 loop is CASSRDRVAGELFF. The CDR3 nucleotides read TGTGCCAGCAGTAGAGACAGGGTGGCCGGGGAGCTGTTTTTT.

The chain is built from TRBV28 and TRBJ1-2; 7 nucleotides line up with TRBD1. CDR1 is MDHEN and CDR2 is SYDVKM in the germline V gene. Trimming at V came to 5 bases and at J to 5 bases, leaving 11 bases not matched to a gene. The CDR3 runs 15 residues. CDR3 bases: TGTGCCAGCAGTCCGACAGGGACATTTTCATATGGCTACACCTTC. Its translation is CASSPTGTFSYGYTF.

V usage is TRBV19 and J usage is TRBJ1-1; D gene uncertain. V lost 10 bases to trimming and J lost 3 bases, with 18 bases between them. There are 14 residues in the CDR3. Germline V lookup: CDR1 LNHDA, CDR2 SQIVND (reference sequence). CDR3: CATQKSRVDTEAFF. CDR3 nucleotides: TGTGCCACCCAAAAAAGTAGGGTGGACACTGAAGCTTTCTTT.